These 2 T cell receptor beta chains share one sample of origin, sequenced in a study of human T cells and chemical hapten exposure. TCRdb analysed the RACE reads with MiXCR anew, one entry per CDR3 protein. Among about 400,000 distinct CDR3 sequences, about 6.3% were seen once, and the ten largest hold 4.5% to 6%. Time point specified: patch test 2, 6 weeks after DPC sensitization. This sample's treatment: therapeutic diphenylcyclopropenone sensitization with weekly scalp DPC. Material: whole blood, obtained in connection with sensitization to the hapten diphenylcyclopropenone (DPC). These TCRs come from a young woman with alopecia areata. Some clones in this sample may be carry-over from other donors' samples.

This clonotype was counted at least ten times. This sequence joins TRBV3-1 and TRBJ1-5, with TRBD1 matching 9 bases. CDR3 size: 13 residues. V dropped 5 bases and J dropped 7; count of bases not matched to a gene: 3. Germline V gene lookup returns CDR1 LGHDT and CDR2 YNNKEL (reference sequence). The CDR3 DNA is TGTGCCAGCAGCGGGGACAGGGACCAGCCCCAGCATTTT. Its translation: CASSGDRDQPQHF.

In this sample, this clonotype turned up many times. This sequence joins TRBV3-1 and TRBJ1-1; D ambiguous. Trimming shortened V by 2 bases and J by 6 bases, and 13 bases separated the two germline ends. This CDR3 spans 14 amino acids. CDR1 and CDR2 from the germline V gene are LGHDT and YNNKEL (reference sequence). This chain's CDR3 is CASSQRPGGAEAFF. The CDR3 coding sequence is TGTGCCAGCAGCCAAAGGCCCGGTGGGGCTGAAGCTTTCTTT.